This T cell receptor (beta chain) is from a study of T cells in Graves' hyperthyroidism and ophthalmopathy. RNA transcripts served as the template for amplifying TCR beta CDR3 regions. RT-PCR in the first round (using the HTBI primer set) targeted the TCR CDR3. TCRdb re-called the multiplex PCR reads through MiXCR, storing one row per CDR3 protein. In the table there are a few hundred thousand distinct CDR3 sequences, roughly 19% of which are singletons. The V and J ends lost 2 bases and 3 bases, in that order; junction bases with no gene match: 9. Germline values: CDR1 MNHEY, CDR2 SVGAGI. The CDR3 sequence is 17 residues long.

The material sequenced was blood. V and J are TRBV6-5 and TRBJ2-3; 9 bases are a match to TRBD2. The clonotype comes from a man aged 50 to 60 with Graves' ophthalmopathy. The CDR3 reads CASSYPGSGSRTDTQYF. The CDR3 DNA follows: TGTGCCAGCAGTTACCCCGGTAGCGGGAGCAGAACAGATACGCAGTATTTT.